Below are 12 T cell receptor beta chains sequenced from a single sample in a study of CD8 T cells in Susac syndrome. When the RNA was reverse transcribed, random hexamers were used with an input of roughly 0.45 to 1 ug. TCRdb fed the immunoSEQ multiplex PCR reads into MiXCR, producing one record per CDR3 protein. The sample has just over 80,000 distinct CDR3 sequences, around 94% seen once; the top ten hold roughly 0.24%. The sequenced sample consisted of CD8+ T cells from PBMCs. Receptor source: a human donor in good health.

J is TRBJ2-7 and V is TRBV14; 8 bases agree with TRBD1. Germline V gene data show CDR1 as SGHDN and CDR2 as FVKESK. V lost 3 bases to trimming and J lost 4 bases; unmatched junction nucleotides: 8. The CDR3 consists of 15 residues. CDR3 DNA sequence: TGTGCCAGCAGCCATGGGACAGGCGGCGGGTACGAGCAGTACGTC. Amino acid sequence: CASSHGTGGGYEQYV.

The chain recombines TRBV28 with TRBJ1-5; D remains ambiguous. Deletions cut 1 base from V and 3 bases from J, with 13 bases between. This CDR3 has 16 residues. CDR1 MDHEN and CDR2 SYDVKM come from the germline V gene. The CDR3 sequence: CASSLFRAINNQPQHF. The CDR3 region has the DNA TGTGCCAGCAGTTTATTTAGGGCGATCAACAATCAGCCCCAGCATTTT. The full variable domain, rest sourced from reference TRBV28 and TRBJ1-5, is DVKVTQSSRYLVKRTGEKVFLECVQDMDHENMFWYRQDPGLGLRLIYFSYDVKMKEKGDIPEGYSVSREKKERFSLILESASTNQTSMYLCASSLFRAINNQPQHFGDGTRLSIL.

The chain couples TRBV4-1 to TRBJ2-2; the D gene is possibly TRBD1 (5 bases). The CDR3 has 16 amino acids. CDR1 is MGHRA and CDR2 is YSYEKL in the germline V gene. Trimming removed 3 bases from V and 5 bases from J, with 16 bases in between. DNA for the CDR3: TGCGCCAGCAGCCACTACGCAGGGCAAGTAACCGGGGAGCTGTTTTTT. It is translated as CASSHYAGQVTGELFF.

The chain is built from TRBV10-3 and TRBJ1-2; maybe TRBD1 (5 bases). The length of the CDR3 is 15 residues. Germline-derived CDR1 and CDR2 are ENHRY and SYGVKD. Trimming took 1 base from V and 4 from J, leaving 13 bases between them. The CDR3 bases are TGTGCCATCAGTGAGTTGCAGGGAGTTCTCTATGGCTACACCTTC. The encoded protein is CAISELQGVLYGYTF.

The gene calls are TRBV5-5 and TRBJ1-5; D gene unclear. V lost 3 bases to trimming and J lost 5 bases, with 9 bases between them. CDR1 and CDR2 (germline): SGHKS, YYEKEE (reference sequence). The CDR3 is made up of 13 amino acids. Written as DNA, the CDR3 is TGTGCCAGCAGCTCCGGACGGGATCAGCCCCAGCATTTT. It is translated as CASSSGRDQPQHF.

The DNA of the CDR3 is TGCAGTGGTGGTCTGGCGAACACCGGGGAGCTGTTTTTT. It yields the protein CSGGLANTGELFF. The V gene is TRBV20-1, the J gene TRBJ2-2, with no clear D. Germline CDR1 and CDR2: DFQATT and SNEGSKA (reference sequence). The CDR3 extends over 13 amino acids. V lost 7 bases and J lost 0, with 9 bases in between.

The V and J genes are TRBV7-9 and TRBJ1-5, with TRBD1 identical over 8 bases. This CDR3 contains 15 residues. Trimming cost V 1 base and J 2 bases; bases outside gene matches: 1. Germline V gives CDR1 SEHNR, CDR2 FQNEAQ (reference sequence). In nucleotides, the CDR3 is TGTGCCAGCAGCTTAGGGGACAGGCGCAATCAGCCCCAGCATTTT. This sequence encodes CASSLGDRRNQPQHF.

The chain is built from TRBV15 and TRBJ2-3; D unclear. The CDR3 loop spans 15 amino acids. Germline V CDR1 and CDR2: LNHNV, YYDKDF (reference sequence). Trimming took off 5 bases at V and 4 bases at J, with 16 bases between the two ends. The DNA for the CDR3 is TGTGCCACCAGCGGGCCTCGACCCTACGCAGATACGCAGTATTTT. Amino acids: CATSGPRPYADTQYF. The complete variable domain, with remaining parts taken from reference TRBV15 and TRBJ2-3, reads DAMVIQNPRYQVTQFGKPVTLSCSQTLNHNVMYWYQQKSSQAPKLLFHYYDKDFNNEADTPDNFQSRRPNTSFCFLDIRSPGLGDTAMYLCATSGPRPYADTQYFGPGTRLTVL.

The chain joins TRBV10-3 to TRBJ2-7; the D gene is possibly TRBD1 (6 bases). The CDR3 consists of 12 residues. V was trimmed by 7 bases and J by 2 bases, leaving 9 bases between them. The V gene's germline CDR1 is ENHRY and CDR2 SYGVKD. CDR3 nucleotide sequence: TGTGCCATCACAGGGGATACCTACGAGCAGTACTTC. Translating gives CAITGDTYEQYF.

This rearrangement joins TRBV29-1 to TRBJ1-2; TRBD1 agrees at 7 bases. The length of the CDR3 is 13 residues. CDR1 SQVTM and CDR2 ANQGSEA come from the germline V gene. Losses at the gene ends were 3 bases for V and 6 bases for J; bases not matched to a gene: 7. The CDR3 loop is CSVDDRVVDGYTF. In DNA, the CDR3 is TGCAGCGTTGACGACAGGGTGGTAGATGGCTACACCTTC.

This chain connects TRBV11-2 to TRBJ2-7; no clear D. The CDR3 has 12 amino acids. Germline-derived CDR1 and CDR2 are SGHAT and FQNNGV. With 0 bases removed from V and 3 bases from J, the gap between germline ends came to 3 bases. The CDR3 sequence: CASSLDRYEQYV. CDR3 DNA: TGTGCCAGCAGCTTAGACCGCTACGAGCAGTACGTC.

The CDR3 loop is CASSLRHTIKSTDTQYF. The CDR3 DNA reads as TGTGCCAGCAGCTTAAGGCACACCATAAAAAGCACAGATACGCAGTATTTT. The V call is TRBV7-6, the J call TRBJ2-3; D gene uncertain. Germline V lookup: CDR1 SGHVS, CDR2 FNYEAQ. Trimming stripped 2 bases from V and 0 bases from J, with 15 bases between. The CDR3 runs to 17 residues. The full variable domain, with the rest looked up from reference TRBV7-6 and TRBJ2-3, is GAGVSQSPRYKVTKRGQDVALRCDPISGHVSLYWYRQALGQGPEFLTYFNYEAQQDKSGLPNDRFSAERPEGSISTLTIQRTEQRDSAMYRCASSLRHTIKSTDTQYFGPGTRLTVL.